Listed here are 10 T cell receptor beta chains from one sample, sequenced in a study of tumor-infiltrating lymphocytes in primary liver carcinoma. The tissue used was unsorted bulk material of about 20-33 mg. RNA and DNA were co-extracted from it with the AllPrep DNA/RNA mini kit. cDNA specific to TCR beta was made from 450 to 500 ng of total RNA, with a constant-region primer employed for priming. Libraries covering TCR beta were generated through three nested multiplex PCR rounds (using a slightly modified ARM-PCR). PCR rounds one and two used TRBV1-TRBV30 forward primers with a C-beta reverse primer for roughly 9 cycles each. TCRdb itself ran the multiplex PCR reads through MiXCR, one entry per CDR3 protein. The sample holds about 120,000 distinct CDR3 sequences, around 65% seen once. The material sequenced was tumor-adjacent normal liver tissue. The receptors originated from a woman aged 55-69 years with primary liver carcinoma and hepatitis B virus infection.

This clonotype occurred many times. The V gene is TRBV4-1, the J gene TRBJ1-3; 9 bases line up with TRBD1. V trimming: 0 bases; J trimming: 3 bases; junction bases outside the gene matches: 6. CDR3 length: 17 residues. Germline CDR1 MGHRA, CDR2 YSYEKL. The CDR3 nucleotides read TGCGCCAGCAGCCAAGAACAAATGACAGGGGGTGGAAACACCATATATTTT. Encoded protein: CASSQEQMTGGGNTIYF.

This clonotype showed up just a few times. With a much larger clone just one base away, this may be a read error. The conserved closing phenylalanine or tryptophan is absent in this CDR3, likely reflecting a read error. The chain couples TRBV5-1 to TRBJ2-7; 10 bases line up with TRBD1. With 1 base clipped from V and 6 bases from J, the junction kept 7 bases outside the gene matches. The V gene's germline CDR1 is SGHRS and CDR2 YFSETQ. This CDR3 is 15 amino acids long. The CDR3 region is CASSLMGQGLVEQYL. DNA of the CDR3: TGCGCCAGCAGCTTGATGGGACAGGGGCTTGTCGAGCAGTACCTC.

By frequency in the sample, this clonotype is medium-sized. This sequence joins TRBV11-2 and TRBJ1-6; D ambiguous. The V and J ends lost 0 bases and 7 bases respectively, with 7 bases between them. CDR3 size: 14 residues. Germline CDR1 and CDR2: SGHAT and FQNNGV. CDR3 in DNA: TGTGCCAGCAGCTTAGATCGGAGGAATTCACCCCTCCACTTT. Protein: CASSLDRRNSPLHF.

Only one count was recorded for this clonotype. At one of its ends the junction is not consistent with the germline gene, which may arise from a read error. The V call is TRBV6-1, the J call TRBJ1-3; 8 bases map to TRBD1. Germline V lookup: CDR1 MNHNS, CDR2 SASEGT. CDR3 size: 14 residues. DNA for the CDR3: TGTGCTAGCAGTGAACTGGACAGGGCTAACACCATATATTTT. As protein: CASSELDRANTIYF.

Remarks on this clonotype: A much larger clone differs from this one at a single base, so this may be a read error. V usage is TRBV28 and J usage is TRBJ1-5; D is uncertain. The germline CDR1 and CDR2 sequences are MDHEN and SYDVKM. This CDR3 contains 17 residues. The V end lost 0 bases, the J end lost 7 bases, and 19 bases lay between the germline ends. DNA for the CDR3: TGTGCCAGCAGTTTATGGGGTGCCAGGCCGTCGAGACAGCCCCAGCATTTT. Translated: CASSLWGARPSRQPQHF.

The sample holds a few counts of this clonotype. The chain joins TRBV2 to TRBJ2-1; D gene ambiguous. Germline values: CDR1 SNHLY, CDR2 FYNNEI. The CDR3 spans 14 residues. V dropped 6 bases and J dropped 0 bases, with 9 bases sitting between them. The CDR3 reads CASRKDPSYNEQFF. The CDR3, as DNA: TGTGCCAGCAGGAAGGACCCCTCCTACAATGAGCAGTTCTTC.

The rearrangement uses TRBV6-6 and TRBJ1-2; 7 positions match TRBD1. The CDR3 covers 13 residues. CDR1 MNHNY and CDR2 SVGAGI come from the germline V gene (reference sequence). CDR3 amino acids: CVNSNTGDGGYTF. The CDR3 bases are TGTGTCAACAGTAACACAGGGGATGGAGGCTACACCTTC.

The chain has TRBV11-1 and TRBJ2-5, with D possibly TRBD2 on 5 matching bases. Deletions cut 1 base from V and 10 bases from J, with 22 bases between. Germline CDR1 and CDR2: SGHAT and FQDESV (reference sequence). The CDR3 extends over 16 amino acids. CDR3 sequence: CASSLGLDVSLEVQYF. The CDR3 DNA sequence: TGTGCCAGCAGCTTAGGATTGGACGTCTCACTAGAGGTCCAGTACTTC.

Comments on this clonotype: One end of the junction varies from germline; a read error may be responsible. This chain links TRBV6-5 with TRBJ1-6; no definite D call. Germline CDR1 MNHEY, CDR2 SVGAGI. This CDR3 is built from 15 residues. The CDR3 DNA follows: TGTACCAGCAGTCGGGATAGAAGCCATAATTCACCCCTCCACTTT. This codes for CTSSRDRSHNSPLHF.

This clonotype is a singleton in its sample. One end of the junction does not line up with germline, which may come from a read error. The chain joins TRBV6-5 to TRBJ1-1; no reliable D call. The CDR3 is made up of 13 amino acids. The germline V gene has CDR1 MNHEY and CDR2 SVGAGI. The CDR3 loop reads CASRALVNTEAFF. The DNA for the CDR3 is TGTGCCAGCAGGGCACTCGTGAACACTGAGGCTTTCTTT.